The clone carrying this TCR beta chain occurred many times. These data come from a study of HIV-infected patients and healthy controls. Reverse transcription used roughly 450 ng RNA and constant-region primers for alpha and beta. Alpha and beta chain libraries were made separately by chain-specific third strand synthesis with multiplexing indices. Via MiXCR, TCRdb re-called the 5' RACE reads, giving one row per CDR3 protein. This table holds about 10,000 distinct CDR3 sequences, around 8% found once. This CDR3 spans 15 amino acids. Trimming left V 5 bases short and J 6 bases short, with 17 bases between. Germline V lookup: CDR1 MNHEY, CDR2 SVGEGT. No cell fractionation was done, so the repertoire covers all unsorted peripheral blood T cells.

Sequencing was performed on blood. V and J are TRBV6-2 or TRBV6-3 and TRBJ2-1; D perhaps matches TRBD1 (6 bases). This clonotype was obtained from an adult in good health. The CDR3, as DNA: TGTGCCAGCAGTCTACCGGGACACGGATTCAATGAGCAGTTCTTC. It encodes CASSLPGHGFNEQFF.